This T cell receptor (beta chain) is from a study of blood T cell repertoires in COVID-19. The germline V gene encodes CDR1 MNHEY and CDR2 SVGAGI. Trimming took 8 bases from V and 7 from J, leaving 6 bases between them. This CDR3 has 11 amino acids. Clones were read by immunoSEQ multiplex PCR, and TCRdb kept only the in-frame ones, dropping some. The sample holds 99,000 or so clones; 70% to 90% are singletons and the top ten take approximately 13%. V usage is TRBV6-5 and J usage is TRBJ1-6; D gene uncertain. This clonotype was obtained from a woman aged 55-70 years in a cohort sampled during active or convalescent COVID-19. Sequencing input: peripheral blood. Written as DNA, the CDR3 is TGTGCCAGCGCCCAGAATTCACCCCTCCACTTT. Translation gives CASAQNSPLHF.